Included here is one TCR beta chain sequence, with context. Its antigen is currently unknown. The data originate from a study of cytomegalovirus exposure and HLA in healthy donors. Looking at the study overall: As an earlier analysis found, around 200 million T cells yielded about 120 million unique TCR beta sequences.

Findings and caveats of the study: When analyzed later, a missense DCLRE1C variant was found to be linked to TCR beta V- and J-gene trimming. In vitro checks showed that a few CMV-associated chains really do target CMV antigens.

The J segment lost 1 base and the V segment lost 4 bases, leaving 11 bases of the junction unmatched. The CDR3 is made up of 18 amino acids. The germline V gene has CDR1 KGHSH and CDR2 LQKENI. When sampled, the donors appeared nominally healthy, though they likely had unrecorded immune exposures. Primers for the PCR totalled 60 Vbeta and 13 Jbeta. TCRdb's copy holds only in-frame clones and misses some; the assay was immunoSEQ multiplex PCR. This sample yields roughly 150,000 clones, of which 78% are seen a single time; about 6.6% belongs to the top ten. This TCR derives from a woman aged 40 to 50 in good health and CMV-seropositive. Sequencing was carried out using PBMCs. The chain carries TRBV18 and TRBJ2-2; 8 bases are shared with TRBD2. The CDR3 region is CASSHALTGTRNTGELFF. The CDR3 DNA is TGTGCCAGCTCACATGCTTTGACCGGGACTAGGAACACCGGGGAGCTGTTTTTT.